These 26 T cell receptor beta chains were all obtained from the same sample, sequenced in a study of blood T cell repertoires in COVID-19. The assay was immunoSEQ multiplex PCR, and TCRdb's table has in-frame clones only and misses some. The sample includes 200,000 to 250,000 clones, approximately 80% seen only once; the top ten take over 15%. Sequenced material: peripheral blood. These receptors originate from a woman of 80 years or more with active or convalescent COVID-19.

This clone was found once. J is TRBJ2-3 and V is TRBV10-1, with 9 bases lining up with TRBD1. V was pared by 0 bases and J by 6 bases, with 13 bases of the junction left unmatched. The CDR3 extends over 18 amino acids. Germline CDR1 is WNHNN and CDR2 is SYGVQD (reference sequence). The CDR3 loop reads CASSESEECGDREDTQYF. CDR3 in DNA: TGCGCCAGCAGTGAGTCTGAAGAGTGCGGGGACAGGGAGGATACGCAGTATTTT.

This clone appeared a single time. The V gene is TRBV11-3, the J gene TRBJ2-1; possibly TRBD2 for D (7 bases). V dropped 5 bases and J dropped 9 bases, with 11 bases sitting between them. Per the germline V gene, CDR1 is SGHNT and CDR2 is YENEEA. The CDR3 extends over 12 amino acids. CDR3 loop: CASSSRGAEQFF. The CDR3 DNA is TGTGCCAGCAGCAGCCGGGGGGCTGAGCAGTTCTTC.

The chain has TRBV30 and TRBJ2-7, with 11 bases identical to TRBD1. This CDR3 spans 14 amino acids. Germline lookup yields CDR1 GTSNPN and CDR2 SVGIG (reference sequence). Trimming at V came to 3 bases and at J to 5 bases, leaving 6 bases not matched to a gene. The CDR3 sequence is CAWRRDRGFHEQYF. In nucleotides, the CDR3 is TGTGCCTGGAGACGGGACAGGGGGTTCCACGAGCAGTACTTC.

J is TRBJ1-1 and V is TRBV5-1, with a weak D call TRBD1 (6 bases). The germline V gene encodes CDR1 SGHRS and CDR2 YFSETQ. The CDR3 covers 15 residues. V was shortened by 4 bases and J by 5 bases, with 18 bases between the two germline ends. Written as DNA, the CDR3 is TGCGCCAGCAGCGGGTCAGGGGCAATCGGGACTGAAGCTTTCTTT. It encodes CASSGSGAIGTEAFF.

This chain uses TRBV19 with TRBJ1-3; D unclear. The V gene's germline CDR1 is LNHDA and CDR2 SQIVND (reference sequence). The CDR3 extends over 15 amino acids. V was cut by 8 bases and J by 0 bases, with 14 bases left in between. Written as DNA, the CDR3 is TGTGCCAGTGCATTACAGAAAAGCTCTGGAAACACCATATATTTT. Amino acid sequence: CASALQKSSGNTIYF. The full variable domain, its missing parts supplied by reference TRBV19 and TRBJ1-3, is DGGITQSPKYLFRKEGQNVTLSCEQNLNHDAMYWYRQDPGQGLRLIYYSQIVNDFQKGDIAEGYSVSREKKESFPLTVTSAQKNPTAFYLCASALQKSSGNTIYFGEGSWLTVV.

V gene TRBV6-5 combines with J gene TRBJ1-4; weak D call: TRBD1 (6 bases). V lost 3 bases and J lost 5, with 10 bases in between. The germline gives CDR1 MNHEY, CDR2 SVGAGI. The CDR3 contains 14 residues. This chain's CDR3 is CASSYAGQNEKLFF. The CDR3 DNA is TGTGCCAGCAGTTATGCCGGACAGAATGAAAAACTGTTTTTT.

This CDR3 is CASSLVGGDTNEQYF. For the CDR3, the DNA is TGTGCCAGCAGCTTAGTAGGCGGGGATACGAACGAGCAGTACTTC. The chain uses TRBV7-8 and TRBJ2-7, with D perhaps matching TRBD2 (6 bases). The CDR3 covers 15 residues. CDR1 and CDR2 (germline): SGHVS, FQNEAQ. The V end lost 1 base, the J end lost 5 bases, and 15 bases lay between the germline ends.

V and J are TRBV5-1 and TRBJ2-1, with D perhaps TRBD1 (7 bases). The V and J ends lost 1 base and 8 bases respectively, with 16 bases between them. CDR1 and CDR2 from the germline V gene are SGHRS and YFSETQ. This CDR3 is 15 amino acids long. This CDR3 reads CASSLRQGGRDEQFF. CDR3 in DNA: TGCGCCAGCAGCTTGCGGCAGGGGGGCCGGGATGAGCAGTTCTTC.

The genes are TRBV4-1 and TRBJ1-4; D unclear. V lost 4 bases, J lost 8 bases, and 11 bases lay in between. Germline CDR1 reads MGHRA; CDR2 reads YSYEKL. The CDR3 length is 13 residues. This CDR3 reads CASSLGVVEKLFF. CDR3 nucleotide sequence: TGCGCCAGCAGCCTCGGAGTCGTAGAAAAACTGTTTTTT.

The chain carries TRBV7-9 and TRBJ1-1; 8 positions match TRBD1. The trim removed 4 bases at V and 1 base at J, leaving 2 bases unmatched. The CDR3 loop spans 14 amino acids. CDR1 is SEHNR and CDR2 is FQNEAQ in the germline V gene (reference sequence). In DNA form, the CDR3 reads TGTGCCAGCAGCTCAGACAGGGGGAACACTGAAGCTTTCTTT. Amino acid sequence: CASSSDRGNTEAFF.

This rearrangement joins TRBV24-1 to TRBJ1-2; D not certain. The CDR3 runs to 14 residues. The V gene lost 7 bases and the J gene lost 6 bases, with 17 bases spanning the gap. Germline V gene sequence: CDR1 KGHDR, CDR2 SFDVKD. CDR3 loop: CATRPSGVIHGYTF. CDR3 coding DNA: TGTGCCACCAGACCCTCCGGGGTAATCCATGGCTACACCTTC.

The chain employs TRBV7-2 and TRBJ2-7, with no clear D. Germline V gives CDR1 SGHTA, CDR2 FQGNSA. V lost 5 bases to trimming and J lost 2 bases, with 16 bases between them. This CDR3 contains 15 residues. The CDR3, as DNA: TGTGCCAGCAGCCTACTACCCGGCATCCCCTACGAGCAGTACTTC. Its protein is CASSLLPGIPYEQYF.

A remark on this clone: Other DNA sequences in this sample translate to the same CDR3. This rearrangement joins TRBV9 to TRBJ2-3; 8 nucleotides line up with TRBD2. This CDR3 is built from 15 residues. The V segment lost 2 bases and the J segment 2 bases; nucleotides outside the gene matches: 4. CDR1 SGDLS and CDR2 YYNGEE come from the germline V gene. The DNA for the CDR3 is TGTGCCAGCAGCGTTAGCGGGACCTCCACAGATACGCAGTATTTT. Amino acid sequence: CASSVSGTSTDTQYF.

The chain carries TRBV30 and TRBJ1-2, with D hard to call. The germline V and J ends were trimmed by 0 bases and 0 bases, with 8 bases remaining between them. Germline CDR1 and CDR2: GTSNPN and SVGIG (reference sequence). The CDR3 is 14 amino acids. The CDR3 protein is CAWSVHRANYGYTF. CDR3 DNA: TGTGCCTGGAGTGTGCACAGAGCTAACTATGGCTACACCTTC. The whole variable domain, filled in from reference TRBV30 and TRBJ1-2, reads SQTIHQWPATLVQPVGSPLSLECTVEGTSNPNLYWYRQAAGRGLQLLFYSVGIGQISSEVPQNLSASRPQDRQFILSSKKLLLSDSGFYLCAWSVHRANYGYTFGSGTRLTVV.

The V gene is TRBV29-1, the J gene TRBJ2-7; D not resolved. The V gene lost 4 bases and the J gene lost 3 bases, with 7 bases spanning the gap. Per the germline V gene, CDR1 is SQVTM and CDR2 is ANQGSEA. There are 11 residues in the CDR3. CDR3 sequence (DNA): TGCAGCGTTGCTACGGGCTACGAGCAGTACTTC. Its protein product is CSVATGYEQYF.

The chain recombines TRBV10-3 with TRBJ1-2; 8 nucleotides agree with TRBD1. The ends lost 6 bases at V and 8 bases at J; junction bases unmatched: 14. Per germline, CDR1 ENHRY and CDR2 SYGVKD. This CDR3 comprises 15 residues. CDR3 protein: CAISDNDRGLGGYTF. CDR3 coding DNA: TGTGCCATCAGCGACAATGACAGGGGCTTAGGGGGCTACACCTTC.

The CDR3 spells CASSRTGGSYNEQFF. For the CDR3, the DNA is TGTGCCAGCTCTCGTACAGGGGGCTCCTACAATGAGCAGTTCTTC. V and J are TRBV18 and TRBJ2-1; 8 bases line up with TRBD1. Germline V lookup: CDR1 KGHSH, CDR2 LQKENI. This CDR3 has 15 residues. V lost 6 bases to trimming and J lost 0 bases; unmatched junction nucleotides: 4.

V and J are TRBV12-3 or TRBV12-4 and TRBJ1-5; D remains ambiguous. Deletions cut 6 bases from V and 4 bases from J, with 10 bases between. The CDR3 is 13 residues long. The CDR3 spells CASRRRENQPQHF. The CDR3 bases are TGTGCCAGCAGGCGACGGGAGAATCAGCCCCAGCATTTT.

The J gene is TRBJ2-2, the V gene TRBV7-3; 10 nucleotides match TRBD2. The germline V gene has CDR1 SGHTA and CDR2 FQGTGA. The V and J ends lost 5 bases and 5 bases, in that order; junction bases with no gene match: 5. This CDR3 comprises 15 residues. CDR3 in DNA: TGTGCCAGCAGCCCCACTAGCGGGGATACCGGGGAGCTGTTTTTT. This translates into CASSPTSGDTGELFF.

The V and J genes are TRBV10-3 and TRBJ2-7, with D tentatively TRBD2 (5 bases). V lost 3 bases and J lost 4, with 7 bases in between. The CDR3 totals 12 residues. Germline CDR1 is ENHRY and CDR2 is SYGVKD. CDR3 sequence reads: CAISETGYEQYF. Here the CDR3 DNA reads TGTGCCATCAGTGAAACGGGGTACGAGCAGTACTTC.

CDR3 in amino acids: CAISETLAGASNEQFF. In DNA, the CDR3 is TGTGCCATCAGTGAAACACTAGCGGGGGCTTCCAATGAGCAGTTCTTC. The chain carries TRBV10-3 and TRBJ2-1; 11 bases match TRBD2. The germline CDR1 and CDR2 sequences are ENHRY and SYGVKD. The V and J ends lost 3 bases and 6 bases, in that order; junction bases with no gene match: 7. The CDR3 covers 16 residues.

The CDR3 reads CASSGQGAYGYTF. CDR3 nucleotide sequence: TGTGCCAGCAGTGGACAGGGAGCATATGGCTACACCTTC. The chain carries TRBV25-1 and TRBJ1-2; the match to TRBD1 covers 7 bases. Germline V gene lookup returns CDR1 MGHDK and CDR2 SYGVNS. V was pared by 4 bases and J by 5 bases, with 4 bases of the junction left unmatched. This CDR3 is 13 amino acids long.

The V call is TRBV30, the J call TRBJ1-2; D unresolved. Per the germline V gene, CDR1 is GTSNPN and CDR2 is SVGIG (reference sequence). The CDR3 extends over 12 amino acids. The germline V and J ends were trimmed by 0 bases and 8 bases, with 10 bases remaining between them. The CDR3 is CAWSVMSSGYTF. CDR3 DNA sequence: TGTGCCTGGAGTGTTATGTCTTCGGGCTACACCTTC.

The V gene is TRBV7-3, the J gene TRBJ2-3; 8 bases line up with TRBD2. Germline values: CDR1 SGHTA, CDR2 FQGTGA. Losses at the gene ends were 0 bases for V and 1 base for J; bases not matched to a gene: 3. This CDR3 is built from 16 residues. The CDR3 bases are TGTGCCAGCAGCTTAACTGTGCGGGGGGGCACAGATACGCAGTATTTT. It codes for CASSLTVRGGTDTQYF.

This chain links TRBV18 with TRBJ1-1; D is undetermined. CDR3 length: 13 amino acids. The ends were cut back, 4 bases at V and 4 bases at J, with 10 bases in the middle. Per the germline V gene, CDR1 is KGHSH and CDR2 is LQKENI. The CDR3 loop is CASSLKGGTEAFF. The DNA of the CDR3 is TGTGCCAGCTCACTAAAAGGCGGCACTGAAGCTTTCTTT.

This clone showed up just a few times. The chain carries TRBV19 and TRBJ2-2, with D perhaps TRBD2 (5 bases). The CDR3 loop spans 12 amino acids. Per germline, CDR1 LNHDA and CDR2 SQIVND (reference sequence). The V gene lost 5 bases and the J gene lost 6 bases, with 7 bases spanning the gap. CDR3 loop: CASSLGAGELFF. Here the CDR3 DNA reads TGTGCCAGTAGTCTCGGGGCCGGGGAGCTGTTTTTT.